These T cell receptor beta chains were read from a single sample in a study of lymphopenia after photon versus proton radiotherapy. Repertoires were generated with immunoSEQ multiplex PCR, while TCRdb's copy carries only in-frame clones and drops some. This table has 25,000 to 35,000 clones, 90% appearing once. Sequenced here: peripheral blood, sampled from a patient treated with photon-based radiotherapy. These TCRs come from a woman between 50 and 59 years old with pancreatic cancer. CDR3s include the opening cysteine and the closing phenylalanine or tryptophan. Only some rows state a clone size, as once, few, many or a class for expanded clones.

v_call,clone_size,cdr3_aa
TRBV27,NA,CASSLSPRRETQYF
TRBV11-2,NA,CASSLSRLNTGELFF
TRBV7-3,NA,CASSLTGQLSTDTQYF
TRBV18,NA,CASSPGGSSYNEQFF
TRBV15,NA,CATSRDPGGENEQYF
TRBV19,NA,CASSRQERTEAFF
TRBV7-2,NA,CASSFRGTSGRNEQYF
TRBV6-4,NA,CASSVDSNQPQHF
TRBV11-1,NA,CASGSRGPYEQYF
TRBV7-2,NA,CASSLSGHVTDTQYF
TRBV29-1,NA,CSVEADSGEQYF
TRBV5-1,NA,CASSRGTRMGRYEQYF
TRBV9,once,CASSVIGAYNEQFF
TRBV28,NA,CATVTGSYEQYF
TRBV19,NA,CASSQGWLGYTF
TRBV9,NA,CASSVGLAPTYEQYF
TRBV29-1,NA,CSVDDGYF
TRBV6-1,NA,CASSRTGGSYEQYF
TRBV5-5,NA,CASSLGGGVQPQHF
TRBV28,NA,CASRSDRVVGYNEQFF
TRBV27,NA,CASTDTGTRGTQYF
TRBV4-1,NA,CASSHLLAGLNTGELFF
TRBV11-3,NA,CASSLGGVQETQYF
TRBV28,NA,CASSSTTDRAPSNTEAFF
TRBV7-9,NA,CASSHNVPGEQFF
TRBV5-1,NA,CASSPERQGYGYTF
TRBV5-5,NA,CASSLALGYGLGYTF
TRBV7-2,NA,CASSPGTTNEQFF
TRBV14,NA,CASSRRGTANTEAFF
TRBV30,NA,CACPGQGVNGYTF
TRBV2,NA,CASSQWSSGANVLTF
TRBV6-5,NA,CASSYSRQRLAFF
TRBV9,once,CASSVATRETQYF
TRBV7-2,NA,CASSLAGTDYYEQYF
TRBV30,NA,CAWMGSSYNSPLHF
TRBV2,once,CASSELPREKLFF
TRBV6-6,NA,CGSGREGLNEQFF
TRBV6-5,NA,CASKPLMDSGLEQYF
TRBV29-1,once,CSVAAHQETQYF
TRBV6-1,NA,CASEQGAYEQYF
TRBV19,NA,CASSFRVRNEQYF
TRBV27,NA,CASSHRQAAAYEQYF
TRBV7-6,NA,CASSLVWRDTEQFF
TRBV30,NA,CAWTPGGGLAKNIQYF
TRBV11-2,NA,CASSLARTSGRSGYNEQFF